Detailed here is one TCR beta chain. The entry originates in a study of T cell changes during pregnancy in multiple sclerosis. Some clones are missing from TCRdb's copy, which holds only in-frame ones; the method was immunoSEQ multiplex PCR. The repertoire holds approximately 71,000 clones, around nine tenths seen once, with just under 2% in the top ten. The source material was peripheral blood, sampled in the second trimester of pregnancy. The clonotype originates from a female donor with multiple sclerosis, enrolled in a pregnancy study.

The CDR3 loop is CASERIMRKNIQYF. CDR3 nucleotide sequence: TGTGCCAGCGAACGGATTATGAGGAAAAACATTCAGTACTTC. The genes are TRBV7-8 and TRBJ2-4; D is ambiguous. Trimming shortened V by 8 bases and J by 4 bases, and 15 bases separated the two germline ends. The germline V gene has CDR1 SGHVS and CDR2 FQNEAQ. This CDR3 comprises 14 residues.